The present TCR beta chain was sequenced within a study of blood T cell repertoires in COVID-19 (dated by TCRdb to 2020 to 2021). Describing the broader study: Samples covering the acute and convalescent phases of COVID-19 were provided by collaborators in the United States, Italy and Spain. The prospective study material was composed of cDNA or gDNA derived from T cells, B-cell-depleted T cells, or PBMCs. Deeply sampled blood TCRbeta repertoires from subjects exposed to, actively infected with, or recovered from COVID-19 were included in the dataset. The repertoires were released in a freely available public database intended as a resource for research on the immune response to SARS-CoV-2. Samples came from the ongoing ImmuneRACE study (first 160 participants) plus 1,254 subjects from 6 global collaborators. The sample metadata nearly always contained a de-identified subject ID, COVID-19 status, age in years and sex. Where available, HLA class I and class II types were taken from metadata supplied by the sample provider and were not determined by assay-based typing. General study outcomes and caveats: The quantity of clinical and demographic metadata differed by source and by participant and was supplied without curation.

Its CDR3 holds 15 amino acids, cysteine through phenylalanine. CDR3 DNA only is kept here, 45 bases in frame from base 1. The germline V gene sets CDR1 to SNHLY and CDR2 to FYNNEI. The junction shows trimming of 7 bases on V and 4 bases on J, plus 19 bases between the germline ends. Samples from volunteer blood donors who had recovered from COVID-19 were contributed by a second Seattle source. Each collaborating institution followed its own protocols to collect whole blood in K2EDTA tubes. For TCRbeta analysis, collaborator samples were shipped as frozen whole blood, as isolated PBMCs, or as DNA extracted from either sample type. The immunoSEQ Assay, a bias-controlled multiplex PCR, was used to amplify TCRbeta CDR3 regions from genomic DNA. As for the authors' bioinformatics: The number of nucleated cells in each sample was estimated by amplification of reference gene primers within the assay. Sequence reads were collapsed and filtered to measure the absolute abundance of every unique TCRbeta CDR3 rearrangement. For each sample, productive Simpson clonality was calculated by taking the square root of Simpson's diversity index across productive rearrangements. TCRdb carries this immuneACCESS record with in-frame sequences only. Its versions omit some clonotypes, under half of them owing to an unresolved V gene in the studies checked, with the rest unexplained. The V and J calls and the clone size are those of that table, but D and trimming were determined from the DNA. Counted in this sample were 200,000 to 300,000 clones; around nine tenths of them appeared once. The ten most abundant clones make up under 2% of the sample.

In the case of this clone: What antigen it recognizes has not been identified. No clone much larger than this one lies a single base away; base qualities are absent.

The receptor comes from a woman aged 55-69 years who had recovered from COVID-19. This sequence uses TRBV2 and TRBJ1-2, and the D gene may be TRBD1, 5 bases matching. The specimen was peripheral blood. The CDR3 region reads CASTAPGMAGYGYTF. The sequence in DNA is TGTGCCAGCACCGCGCCAGGGATGGCTGGCTATGGCTACACCTTC.